The clone carrying this TCR beta chain has ten or more counts. TCRdb recomputed calls from the 5' RACE reads with MiXCR, one row per CDR3 protein. This table holds 300,000 to 350,000 distinct CDR3 sequences, 13% to 15% found once. The germline V and J ends were trimmed by 2 bases and 7 bases, with 6 bases remaining between them. This CDR3 spans 12 amino acids. This record belongs to a study of T-cell memory formation after mild COVID-19. V usage is TRBV12-3 or TRBV12-4 and J usage is TRBJ1-5; D uncertain. The sequenced sample was PBMCs or a T cell subset sorted from them (not recorded which). This receptor was taken from a man aged 18 to 29 who had mild COVID-19 (a few samples of this study predate the infection). Cell type and time point are not known. CDR3 sequence (DNA): TGTGCCAGCAGTTTAATGTGGCAGCCCCAGCATTTT. Translated, it gives CASSLMWQPQHF.